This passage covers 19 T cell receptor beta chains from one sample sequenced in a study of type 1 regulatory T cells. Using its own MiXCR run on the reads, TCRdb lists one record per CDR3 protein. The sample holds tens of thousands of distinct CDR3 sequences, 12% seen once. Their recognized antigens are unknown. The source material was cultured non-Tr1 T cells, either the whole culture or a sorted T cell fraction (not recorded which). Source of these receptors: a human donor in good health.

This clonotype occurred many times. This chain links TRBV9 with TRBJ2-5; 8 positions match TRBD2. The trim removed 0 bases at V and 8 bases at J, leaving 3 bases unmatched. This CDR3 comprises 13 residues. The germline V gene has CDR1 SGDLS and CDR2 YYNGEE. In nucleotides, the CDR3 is TGTGCCAGCAGCGTAGCTACTAGCGGTACCCAGTACTTC. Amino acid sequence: CASSVATSGTQYF.

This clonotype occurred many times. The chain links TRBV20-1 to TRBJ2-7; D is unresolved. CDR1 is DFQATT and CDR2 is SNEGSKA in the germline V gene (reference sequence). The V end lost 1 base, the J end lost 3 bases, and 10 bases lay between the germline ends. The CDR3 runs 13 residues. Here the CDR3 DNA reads TGCAGTGCTAGAGCTGTTACACGCTACGAGCAGTACTTC. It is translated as CSARAVTRYEQYF.

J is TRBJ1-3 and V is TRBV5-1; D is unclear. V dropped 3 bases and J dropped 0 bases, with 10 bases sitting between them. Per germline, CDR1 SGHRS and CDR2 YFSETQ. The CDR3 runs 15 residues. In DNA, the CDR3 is TGCGCCAGCAGCTCGGACGGAGCCTCTGGAAACACCATATATTTT. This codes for CASSSDGASGNTIYF.

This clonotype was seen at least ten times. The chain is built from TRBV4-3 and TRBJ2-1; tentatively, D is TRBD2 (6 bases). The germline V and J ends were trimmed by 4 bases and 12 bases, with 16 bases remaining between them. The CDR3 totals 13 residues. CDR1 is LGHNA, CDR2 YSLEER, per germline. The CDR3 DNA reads TGCGCCAGCAGCCCAATATCCGGGACTCGGCAGTTCTTC. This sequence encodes CASSPISGTRQFF.

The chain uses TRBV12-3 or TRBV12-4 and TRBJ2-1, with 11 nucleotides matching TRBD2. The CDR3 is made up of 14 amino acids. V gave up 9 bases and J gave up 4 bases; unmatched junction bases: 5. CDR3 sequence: CASLLAGVYNEQFF. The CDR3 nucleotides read TGTGCCAGTCTACTAGCGGGAGTGTACAATGAGCAGTTCTTC.

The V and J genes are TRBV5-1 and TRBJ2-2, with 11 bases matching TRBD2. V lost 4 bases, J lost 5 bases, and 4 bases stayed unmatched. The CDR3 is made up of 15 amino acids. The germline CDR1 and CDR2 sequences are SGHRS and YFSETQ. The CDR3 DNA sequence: TGCGCCAGCAGCCCCCGGACTAGCGGGACCGGGGAGCTGTTTTTT. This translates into CASSPRTSGTGELFF.

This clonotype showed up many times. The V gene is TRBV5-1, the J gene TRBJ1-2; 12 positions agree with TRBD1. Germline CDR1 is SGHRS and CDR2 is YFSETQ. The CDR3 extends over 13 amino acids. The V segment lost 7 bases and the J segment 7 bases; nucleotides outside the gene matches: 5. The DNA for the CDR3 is TGCGCCAGCGATCCGGGACAGGGGGCTGGCTACACCTTC. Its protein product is CASDPGQGAGYTF.

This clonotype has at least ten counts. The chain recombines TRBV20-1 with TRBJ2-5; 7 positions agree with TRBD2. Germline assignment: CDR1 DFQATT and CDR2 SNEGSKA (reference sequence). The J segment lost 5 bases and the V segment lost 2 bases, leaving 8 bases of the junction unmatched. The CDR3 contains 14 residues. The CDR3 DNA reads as TGCAGTGCTAGAAGGGAGGGCCTGGGGGAGACCCAGTACTTC. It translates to CSARREGLGETQYF.

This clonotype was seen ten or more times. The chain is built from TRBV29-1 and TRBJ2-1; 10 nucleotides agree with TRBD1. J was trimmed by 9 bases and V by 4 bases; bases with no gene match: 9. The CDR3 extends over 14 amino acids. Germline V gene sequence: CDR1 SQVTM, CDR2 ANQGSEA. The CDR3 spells CSVGPGQGLGEQFF. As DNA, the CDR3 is TGCAGCGTTGGGCCGGGACAGGGGCTTGGTGAGCAGTTCTTC.

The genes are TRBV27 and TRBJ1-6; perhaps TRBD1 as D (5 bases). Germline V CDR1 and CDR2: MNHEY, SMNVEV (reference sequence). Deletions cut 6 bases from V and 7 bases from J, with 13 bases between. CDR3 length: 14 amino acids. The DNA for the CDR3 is TGTGCCAGCAGCCCGGGACGGATGAATTCACCCCTCCACTTT. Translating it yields CASSPGRMNSPLHF.

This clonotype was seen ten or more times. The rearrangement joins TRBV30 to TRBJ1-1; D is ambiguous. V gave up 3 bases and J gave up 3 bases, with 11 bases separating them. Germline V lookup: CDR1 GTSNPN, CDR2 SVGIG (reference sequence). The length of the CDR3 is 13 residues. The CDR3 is CAWRTTLDTEAFF. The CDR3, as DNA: TGTGCCTGGAGGACTACGCTTGACACTGAAGCTTTCTTT. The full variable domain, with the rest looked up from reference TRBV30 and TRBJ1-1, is SQTIHQWPATLVQPVGSPLSLECTVEGTSNPNLYWYRQAAGRGLQLLFYSVGIGQISSEVPQNLSASRPQDRQFILSSKKLLLSDSGFYLCAWRTTLDTEAFFGQGTRLTVV.

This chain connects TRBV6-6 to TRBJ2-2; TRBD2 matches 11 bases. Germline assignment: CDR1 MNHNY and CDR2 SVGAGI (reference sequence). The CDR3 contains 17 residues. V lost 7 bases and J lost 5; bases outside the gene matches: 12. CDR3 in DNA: TGTGCCAGCACCTGGACTAGCGGGCCCCTACCGACCGGGGAGCTGTTTTTT. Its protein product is CASTWTSGPLPTGELFF.

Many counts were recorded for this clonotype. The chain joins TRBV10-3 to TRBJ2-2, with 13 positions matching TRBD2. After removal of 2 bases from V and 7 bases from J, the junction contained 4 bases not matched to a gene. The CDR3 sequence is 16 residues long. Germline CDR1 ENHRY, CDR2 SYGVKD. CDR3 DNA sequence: TGTGCCATCAGTGAGGGACTAGCGGGAGTCGACGGGGAGCTGTTTTTT. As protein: CAISEGLAGVDGELFF.

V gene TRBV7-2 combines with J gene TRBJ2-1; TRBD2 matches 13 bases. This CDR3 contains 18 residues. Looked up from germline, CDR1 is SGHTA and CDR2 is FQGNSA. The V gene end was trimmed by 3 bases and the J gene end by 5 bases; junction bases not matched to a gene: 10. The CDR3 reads CASSLDSPGLAGNNEQFF. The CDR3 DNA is TGTGCCAGCAGCTTGGACTCCCCGGGACTAGCGGGAAACAATGAGCAGTTCTTC.

CDR3 amino acids: CASGTRGWTDEQYF. The CDR3 region has the DNA TGTGCCAGTGGCACTAGGGGATGGACCGATGAGCAGTATTTT. The chain uses TRBV19 and TRBJ2-3, with D possibly called TRBD1 or TRBD2 (5 bases each). Trimming cost V 8 bases and J 11 bases, with 23 bases left between them. Germline lookup yields CDR1 LNHDA and CDR2 SQIVND (reference sequence). The CDR3 is 14 amino acids.

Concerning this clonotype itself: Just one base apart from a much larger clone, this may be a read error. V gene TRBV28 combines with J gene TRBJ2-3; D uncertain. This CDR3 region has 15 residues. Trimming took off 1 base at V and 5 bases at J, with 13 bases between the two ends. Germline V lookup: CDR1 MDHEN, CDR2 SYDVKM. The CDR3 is CASSLLGPERDTQYF. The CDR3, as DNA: TGTGCCAGCAGTTTATTGGGTCCGGAAAGAGATACGCAGTATTTT.

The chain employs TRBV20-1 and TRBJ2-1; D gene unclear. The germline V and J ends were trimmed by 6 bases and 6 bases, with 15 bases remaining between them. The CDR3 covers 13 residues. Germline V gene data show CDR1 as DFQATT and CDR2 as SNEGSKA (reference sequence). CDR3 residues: CSAPKTGVNEQFF. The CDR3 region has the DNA TGCAGTGCCCCTAAGACTGGGGTCAATGAGCAGTTCTTC.

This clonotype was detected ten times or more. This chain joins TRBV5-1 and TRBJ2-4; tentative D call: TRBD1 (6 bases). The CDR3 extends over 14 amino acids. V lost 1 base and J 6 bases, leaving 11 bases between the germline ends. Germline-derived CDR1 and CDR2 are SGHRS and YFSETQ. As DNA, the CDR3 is TGCGCCAGCAGCTTGCGCGGACAGACAAACATTCAGTACTTC. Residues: CASSLRGQTNIQYF. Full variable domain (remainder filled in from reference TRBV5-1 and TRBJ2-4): KAGVTQTPRYLIKTRGQQVTLSCSPISGHRSVSWYQQTPGQGLQFLFEYFSETQRNKGNFPGRFSGRQFSNSRSEMNVSTLELGDSALYLCASSLRGQTNIQYFGAGTRLSVL.

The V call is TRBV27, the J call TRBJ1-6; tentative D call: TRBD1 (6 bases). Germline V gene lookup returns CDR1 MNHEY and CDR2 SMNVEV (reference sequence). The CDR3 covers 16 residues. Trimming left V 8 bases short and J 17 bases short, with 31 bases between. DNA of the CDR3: TGTGCCAGCCCCCCAATCACCCGGACAGCCGGGGGCCCCATCCACTTT. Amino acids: CASPPITRTAGGPIHF.